Sequencing of this T cell receptor (beta chain) was carried out in a study of Ad26.COV2.S vaccination and SARS-CoV-2 variants. Documented treatment: roughly 18 received Ad26.COV2.S at low or high dose, single or two shots; 5 received placebo; per-sample allocation not given. Day 63 after the first injection of vaccine or placebo was the sampling time. Profiling relied on immunoSEQ multiplex PCR, and the TCRdb table lists in-frame clones only, not all of them. Of roughly 460,000 clones detected, roughly nine tenths appear once; the ten largest clones hold over 1.5%. The germline CDR1 and CDR2 sequences are LNHDA and SQIVND (reference sequence). With 7 bases clipped from V and 4 bases from J, the junction kept 16 bases outside the gene matches. The CDR3 length is 17 residues.

The rearrangement links TRBV19 to TRBJ1-1; 9 bases are shared with TRBD1. This receptor was taken from a person between 18 and 60 years old who received the Ad26.COV2.S COVID-19 vaccine or a placebo. The specimen comprised peripheral blood, sampled in a trial of Ad26.COV2.S vaccine versus placebo. The CDR3, as DNA: TGTGCCAGTATGCCGGGACAGGGATTTTCGTGGATCACTGAAGCTTTCTTT. Its protein is CASMPGQGFSWITEAFF.